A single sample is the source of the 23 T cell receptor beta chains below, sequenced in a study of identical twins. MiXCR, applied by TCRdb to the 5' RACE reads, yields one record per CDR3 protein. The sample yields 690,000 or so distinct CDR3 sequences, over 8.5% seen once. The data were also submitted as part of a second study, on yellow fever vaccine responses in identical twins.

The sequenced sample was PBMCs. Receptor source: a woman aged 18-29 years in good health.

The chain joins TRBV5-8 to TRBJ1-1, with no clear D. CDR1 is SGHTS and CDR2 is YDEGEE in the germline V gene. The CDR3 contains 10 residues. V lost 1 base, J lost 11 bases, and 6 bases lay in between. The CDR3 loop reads CASSLSHAFF. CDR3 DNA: TGTGCCAGCAGCTTGTCCCACGCTTTCTTT.

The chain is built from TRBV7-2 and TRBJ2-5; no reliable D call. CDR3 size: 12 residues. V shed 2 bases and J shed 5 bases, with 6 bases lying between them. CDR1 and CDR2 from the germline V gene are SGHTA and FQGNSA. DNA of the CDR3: TGTGCCAGCAGCTTAACATGGGAGACCCAGTACTTC. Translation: CASSLTWETQYF. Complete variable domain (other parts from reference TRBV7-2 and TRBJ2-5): GAGVSQSPSNKVTEKGKDVELRCDPISGHTALYWYRQSLGQGLEFLIYFQGNSAPDKSGLPSDRFSAERTGGSVSTLTIQRTQQEDSAVYLCASSLTWETQYFGPGTRLLVL.

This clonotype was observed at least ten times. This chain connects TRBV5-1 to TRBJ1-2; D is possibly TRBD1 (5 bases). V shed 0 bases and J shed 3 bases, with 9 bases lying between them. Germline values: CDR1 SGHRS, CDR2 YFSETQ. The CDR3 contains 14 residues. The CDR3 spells CASSLGQGDYGYTF. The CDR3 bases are TGCGCCAGCAGCTTGGGGCAGGGCGACTATGGCTACACCTTC.

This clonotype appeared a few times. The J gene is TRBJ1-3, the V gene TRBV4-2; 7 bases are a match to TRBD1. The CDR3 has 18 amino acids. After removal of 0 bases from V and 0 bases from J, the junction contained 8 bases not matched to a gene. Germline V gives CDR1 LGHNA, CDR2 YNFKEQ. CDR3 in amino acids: CASSQDRTGSGSGNTIYF. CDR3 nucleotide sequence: TGTGCCAGCAGCCAAGACAGGACAGGATCTGGCTCTGGAAACACCATATATTTT.

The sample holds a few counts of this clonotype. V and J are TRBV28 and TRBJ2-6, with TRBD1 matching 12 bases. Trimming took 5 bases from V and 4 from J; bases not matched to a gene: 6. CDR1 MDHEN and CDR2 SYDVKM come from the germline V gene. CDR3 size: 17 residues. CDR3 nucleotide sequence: TGTGCCAGCAGTCTCCGGGACAGGGGGCGAGGGGCCAACGTCCTGACTTTC. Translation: CASSLRDRGRGANVLTF. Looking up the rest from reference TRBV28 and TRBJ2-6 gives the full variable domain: DVKVTQSSRYLVKRTGEKVFLECVQDMDHENMFWYRQDPGLGLRLIYFSYDVKMKEKGDIPEGYSVSREKKERFSLILESASTNQTSMYLCASSLRDRGRGANVLTFGAGSRLTVL.

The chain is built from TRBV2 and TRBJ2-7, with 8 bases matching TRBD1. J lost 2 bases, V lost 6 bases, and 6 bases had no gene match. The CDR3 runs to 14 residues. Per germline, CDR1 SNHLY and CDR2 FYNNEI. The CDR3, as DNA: TGTGCCAGCAGGGGACAGGTTACGACCTACGAGCAGTACTTC. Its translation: CASRGQVTTYEQYF.

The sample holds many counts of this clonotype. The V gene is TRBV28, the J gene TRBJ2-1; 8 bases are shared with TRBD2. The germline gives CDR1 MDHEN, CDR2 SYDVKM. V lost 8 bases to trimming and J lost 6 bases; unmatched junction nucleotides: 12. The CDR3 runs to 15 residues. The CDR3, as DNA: TGTGCCAGCGATAGCGGGACTCTCCTAGGCAATGAGCAGTTCTTC. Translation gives CASDSGTLLGNEQFF.

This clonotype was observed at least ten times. This CDR3 is CSAPGLAGDTDTQYF. CDR3 DNA: TGCAGTGCTCCGGGACTAGCGGGAGATACAGATACGCAGTATTTT. The V gene is TRBV20-1, the J gene TRBJ2-3; TRBD2 matches 14 bases. J lost 3 bases, V lost 5 bases, and 4 bases had no gene match. CDR1 DFQATT and CDR2 SNEGSKA come from the germline V gene (reference sequence). CDR3 length equals 15 residues.

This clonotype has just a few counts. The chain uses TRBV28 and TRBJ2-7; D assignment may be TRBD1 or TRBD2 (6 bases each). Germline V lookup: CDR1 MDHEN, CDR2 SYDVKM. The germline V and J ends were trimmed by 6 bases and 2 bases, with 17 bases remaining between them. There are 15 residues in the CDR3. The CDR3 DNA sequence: TGTGCCAGCAGCCTAAAGGGGGGAGTACCCTACGAGCAGTACTTC. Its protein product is CASSLKGGVPYEQYF.

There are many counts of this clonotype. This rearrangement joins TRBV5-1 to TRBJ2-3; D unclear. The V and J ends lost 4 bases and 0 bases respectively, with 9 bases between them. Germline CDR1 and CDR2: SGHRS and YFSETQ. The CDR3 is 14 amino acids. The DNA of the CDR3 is TGCGCCAGCAGCCTAAAAGCGAGCACAGATACGCAGTATTTT. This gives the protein CASSLKASTDTQYF.

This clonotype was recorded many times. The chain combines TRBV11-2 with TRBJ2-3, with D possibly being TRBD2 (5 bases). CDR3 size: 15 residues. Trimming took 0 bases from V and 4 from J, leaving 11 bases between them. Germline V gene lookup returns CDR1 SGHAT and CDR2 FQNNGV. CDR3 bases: TGTGCCAGCAGCTTAGATGGGAGTTTTGCAGATACGCAGTATTTT. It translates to CASSLDGSFADTQYF.

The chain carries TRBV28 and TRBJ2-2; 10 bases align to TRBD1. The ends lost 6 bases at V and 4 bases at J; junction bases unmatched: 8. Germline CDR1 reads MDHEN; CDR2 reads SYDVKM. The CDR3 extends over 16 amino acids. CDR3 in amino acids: CASRHPGQGITGELFF. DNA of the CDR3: TGTGCCAGCAGACACCCGGGACAGGGGATCACCGGGGAGCTGTTTTTT.

CDR3 amino acids: CASSHQATYEQYF. The DNA for the CDR3 is TGTGCCAGCAGCCACCAGGCCACCTACGAGCAGTACTTC. The genes are TRBV6-6 and TRBJ2-7; D is unresolved. This CDR3 has 13 residues. The germline CDR1 and CDR2 sequences are MNHNY and SVGAGI (reference sequence). V was clipped by 6 bases and J by 2 bases, with 11 bases between them.

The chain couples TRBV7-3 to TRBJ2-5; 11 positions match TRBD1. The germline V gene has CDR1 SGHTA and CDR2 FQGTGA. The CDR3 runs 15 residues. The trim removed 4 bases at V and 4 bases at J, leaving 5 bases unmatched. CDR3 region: CASSWGQGGPETQYF. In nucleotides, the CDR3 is TGTGCCAGCAGCTGGGGACAGGGGGGTCCAGAGACCCAGTACTTC.

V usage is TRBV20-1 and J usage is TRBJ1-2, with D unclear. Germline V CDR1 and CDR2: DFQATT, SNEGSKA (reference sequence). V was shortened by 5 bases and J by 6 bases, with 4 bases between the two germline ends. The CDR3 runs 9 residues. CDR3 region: CSAPDGYTF. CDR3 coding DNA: TGCAGTGCTCCCGATGGCTACACCTTC.

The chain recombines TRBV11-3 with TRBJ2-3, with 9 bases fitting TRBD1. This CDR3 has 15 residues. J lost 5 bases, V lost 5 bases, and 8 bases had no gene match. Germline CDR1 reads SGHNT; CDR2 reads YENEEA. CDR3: CASSPRTGELDTQYF. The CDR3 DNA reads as TGTGCCAGCAGCCCGAGGACAGGGGAGTTAGATACGCAGTATTTT.

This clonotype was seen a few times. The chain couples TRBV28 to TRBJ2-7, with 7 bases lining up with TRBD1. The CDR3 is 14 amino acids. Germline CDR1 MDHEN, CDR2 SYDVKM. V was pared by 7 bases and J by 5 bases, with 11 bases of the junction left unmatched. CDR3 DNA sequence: TGTGCCAGCACGCTGAACGGACAGGTTGACGAGCAGTACTTC. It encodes CASTLNGQVDEQYF.

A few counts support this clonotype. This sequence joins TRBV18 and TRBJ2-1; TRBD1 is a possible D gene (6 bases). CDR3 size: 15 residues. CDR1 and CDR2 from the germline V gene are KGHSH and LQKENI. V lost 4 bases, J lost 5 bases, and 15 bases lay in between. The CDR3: CASSQNRDKDNEQFF. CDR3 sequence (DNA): TGTGCCAGCTCACAAAACCGGGACAAAGACAATGAGCAGTTCTTC.

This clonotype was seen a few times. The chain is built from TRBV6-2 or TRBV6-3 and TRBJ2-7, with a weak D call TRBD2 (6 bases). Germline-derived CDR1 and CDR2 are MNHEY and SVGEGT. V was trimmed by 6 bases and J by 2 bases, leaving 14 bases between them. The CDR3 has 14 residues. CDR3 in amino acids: CASRGAGVPYEQYF. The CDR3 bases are TGTGCCAGCAGAGGAGCGGGCGTACCCTACGAGCAGTACTTC.

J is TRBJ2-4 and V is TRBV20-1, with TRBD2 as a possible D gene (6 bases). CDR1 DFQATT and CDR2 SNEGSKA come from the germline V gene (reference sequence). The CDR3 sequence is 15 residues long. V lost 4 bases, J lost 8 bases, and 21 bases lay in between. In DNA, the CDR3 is TGCAGTGCTACGTGGGCAGGGCGGGATGTGGACATTCAGTACTTC. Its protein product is CSATWAGRDVDIQYF.

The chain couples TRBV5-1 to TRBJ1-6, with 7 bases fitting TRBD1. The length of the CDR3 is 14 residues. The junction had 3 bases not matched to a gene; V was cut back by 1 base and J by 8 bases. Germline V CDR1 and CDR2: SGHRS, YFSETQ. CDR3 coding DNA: TGCGCCAGCAGCTTGAGGGGGACAGATTCACCCCTCCACTTT. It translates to CASSLRGTDSPLHF.

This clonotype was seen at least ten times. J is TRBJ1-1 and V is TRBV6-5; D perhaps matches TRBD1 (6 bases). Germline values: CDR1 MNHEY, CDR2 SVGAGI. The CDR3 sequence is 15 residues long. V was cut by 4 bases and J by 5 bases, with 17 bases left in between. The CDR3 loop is CASSSAPQGWTEAFF. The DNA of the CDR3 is TGTGCCAGCAGTTCAGCCCCTCAGGGGTGGACTGAAGCTTTCTTT.

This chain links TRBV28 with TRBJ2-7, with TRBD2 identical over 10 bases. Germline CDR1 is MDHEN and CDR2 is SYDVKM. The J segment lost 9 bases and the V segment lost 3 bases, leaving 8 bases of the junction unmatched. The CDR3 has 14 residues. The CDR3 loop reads CASSFGAGGPSQYF. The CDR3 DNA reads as TGTGCCAGCAGTTTTGGAGCGGGAGGGCCCTCGCAGTACTTC.